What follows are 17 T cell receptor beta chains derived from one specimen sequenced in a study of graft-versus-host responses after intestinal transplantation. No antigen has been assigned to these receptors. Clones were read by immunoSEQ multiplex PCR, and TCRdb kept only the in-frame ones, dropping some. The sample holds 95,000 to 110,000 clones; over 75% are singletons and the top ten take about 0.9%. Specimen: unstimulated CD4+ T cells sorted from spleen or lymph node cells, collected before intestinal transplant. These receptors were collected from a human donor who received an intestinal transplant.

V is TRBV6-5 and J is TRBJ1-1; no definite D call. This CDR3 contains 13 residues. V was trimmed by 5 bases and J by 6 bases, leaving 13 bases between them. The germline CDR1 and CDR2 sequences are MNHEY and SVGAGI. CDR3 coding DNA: TGTGCCAGCAGTATTAACCTTATGGCTGAAGCTTTCTTT. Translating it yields CASSINLMAEAFF.

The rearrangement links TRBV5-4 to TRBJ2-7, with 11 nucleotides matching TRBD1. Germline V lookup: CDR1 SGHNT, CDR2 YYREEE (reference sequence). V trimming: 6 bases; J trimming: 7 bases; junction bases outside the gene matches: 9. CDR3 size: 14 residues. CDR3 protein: CASNKDRGRREQYF. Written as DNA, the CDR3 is TGTGCCAGCAACAAGGACAGGGGGCGGAGGGAGCAGTACTTC.

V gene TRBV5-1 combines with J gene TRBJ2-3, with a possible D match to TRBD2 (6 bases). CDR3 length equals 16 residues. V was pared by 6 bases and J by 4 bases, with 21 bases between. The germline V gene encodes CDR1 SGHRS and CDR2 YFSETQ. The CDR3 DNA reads TGCGCCAGCAACCACGGGCGGCGGGATAGGGCAGATACGCAGTATTTT. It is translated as CASNHGRRDRADTQYF.

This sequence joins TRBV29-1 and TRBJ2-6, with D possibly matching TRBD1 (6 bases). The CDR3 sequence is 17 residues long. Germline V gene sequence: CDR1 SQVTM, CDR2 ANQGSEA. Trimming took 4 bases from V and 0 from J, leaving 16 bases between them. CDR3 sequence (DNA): TGCAGCGTTGGTAGGTGGGACACCCGCTCTGGGGCCAACGTCCTGACTTTC. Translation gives CSVGRWDTRSGANVLTF.

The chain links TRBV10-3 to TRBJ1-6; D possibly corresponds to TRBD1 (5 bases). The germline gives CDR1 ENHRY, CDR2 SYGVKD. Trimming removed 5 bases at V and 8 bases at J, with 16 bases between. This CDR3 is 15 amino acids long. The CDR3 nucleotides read TGTGCCATCAGTCCGGCCAGGGATTTGGATTCACCCCTCCACTTT. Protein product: CAISPARDLDSPLHF.

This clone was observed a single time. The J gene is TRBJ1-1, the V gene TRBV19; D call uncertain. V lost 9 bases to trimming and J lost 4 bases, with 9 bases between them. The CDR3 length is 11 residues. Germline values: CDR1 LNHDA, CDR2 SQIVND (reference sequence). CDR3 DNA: TGTGCCAGCGGCGGTGGCACTGAAGCTTTCTTT. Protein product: CASGGGTEAFF. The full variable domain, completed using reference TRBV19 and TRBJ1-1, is DGGITQSPKYLFRKEGQNVTLSCEQNLNHDAMYWYRQDPGQGLRLIYYSQIVNDFQKGDIAEGYSVSREKKESFPLTVTSAQKNPTAFYLCASGGGTEAFFGQGTRLTVV.

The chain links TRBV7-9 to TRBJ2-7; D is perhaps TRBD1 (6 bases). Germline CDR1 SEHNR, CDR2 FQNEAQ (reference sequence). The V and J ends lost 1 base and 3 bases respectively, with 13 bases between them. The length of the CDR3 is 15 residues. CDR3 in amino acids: CASSLGGGFIYEQYF. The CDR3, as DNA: TGTGCCAGCAGCTTAGGAGGGGGATTCATCTACGAGCAGTACTTC. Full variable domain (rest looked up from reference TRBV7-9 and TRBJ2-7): DTGVSQNPRHKITKRGQNVTFRCDPISEHNRLYWYRQTLGQGPEFLTYFQNEAQLEKSRLLSDRFSAERPKGSFSTLEIQRTEQGDSAMYLCASSLGGGFIYEQYFGPGTRLTVT.

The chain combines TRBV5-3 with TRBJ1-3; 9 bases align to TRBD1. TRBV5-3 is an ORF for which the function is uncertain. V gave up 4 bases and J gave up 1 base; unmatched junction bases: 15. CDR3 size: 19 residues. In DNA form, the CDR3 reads TGTGCCAGAAGCCCCCGGGACAGGGATTCGTGGAGGTCTGGAAACACCATATATTTT. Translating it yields CARSPRDRDSWRSGNTIYF.

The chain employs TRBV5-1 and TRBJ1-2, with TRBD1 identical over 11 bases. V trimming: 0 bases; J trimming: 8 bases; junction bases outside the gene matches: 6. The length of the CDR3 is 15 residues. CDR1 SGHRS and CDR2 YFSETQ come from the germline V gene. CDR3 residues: CASSLDGQGARGYTF. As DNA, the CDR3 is TGCGCCAGCAGCTTGGACGGACAGGGGGCGCGAGGCTACACCTTC.

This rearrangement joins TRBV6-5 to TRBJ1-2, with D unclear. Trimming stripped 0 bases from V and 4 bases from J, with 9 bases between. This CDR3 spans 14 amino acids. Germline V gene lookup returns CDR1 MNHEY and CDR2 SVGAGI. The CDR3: CASSYSSLPYGYTF. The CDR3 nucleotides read TGTGCCAGCAGTTACTCGAGCCTCCCCTATGGCTACACCTTC.

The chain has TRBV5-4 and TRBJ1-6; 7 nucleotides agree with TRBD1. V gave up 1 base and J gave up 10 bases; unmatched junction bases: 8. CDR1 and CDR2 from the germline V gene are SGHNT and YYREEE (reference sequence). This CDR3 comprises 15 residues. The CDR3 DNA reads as TGTGCCAGCAGCTTGACAGGACAGGAGAAATCACCCCTCCACTTT. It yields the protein CASSLTGQEKSPLHF.

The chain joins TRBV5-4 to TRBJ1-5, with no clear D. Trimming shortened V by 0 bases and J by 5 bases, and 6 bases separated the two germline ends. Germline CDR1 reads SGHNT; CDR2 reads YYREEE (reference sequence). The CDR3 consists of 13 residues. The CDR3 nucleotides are TGTGCCAGCAGCTTGGATGAGGATCAGCCCCAGCATTTT. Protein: CASSLDEDQPQHF.

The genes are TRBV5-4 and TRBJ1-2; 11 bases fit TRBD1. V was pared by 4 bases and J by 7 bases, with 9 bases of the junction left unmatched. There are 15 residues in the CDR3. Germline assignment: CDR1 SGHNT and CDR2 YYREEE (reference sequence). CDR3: CASSLNRDRGSGYTF. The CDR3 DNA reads TGTGCCAGCAGCCTGAACCGGGACAGGGGGTCTGGCTACACCTTC.

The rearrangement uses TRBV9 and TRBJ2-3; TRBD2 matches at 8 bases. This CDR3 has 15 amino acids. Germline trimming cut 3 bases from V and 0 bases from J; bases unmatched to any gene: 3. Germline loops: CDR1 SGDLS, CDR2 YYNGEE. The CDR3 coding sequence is TGTGCCAGCAGCGGTCGACTAGCGAGCACAGATACGCAGTATTTT. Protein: CASSGRLASTDTQYF.

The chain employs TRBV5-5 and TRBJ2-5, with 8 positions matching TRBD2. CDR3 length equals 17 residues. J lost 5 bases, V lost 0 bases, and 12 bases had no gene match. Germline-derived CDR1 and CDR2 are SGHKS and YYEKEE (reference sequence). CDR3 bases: TGTGCCAGCAGCTTGGCCGGAATCGCGGGGGGCGGTGAGACCCAGTACTTC. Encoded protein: CASSLAGIAGGGETQYF.

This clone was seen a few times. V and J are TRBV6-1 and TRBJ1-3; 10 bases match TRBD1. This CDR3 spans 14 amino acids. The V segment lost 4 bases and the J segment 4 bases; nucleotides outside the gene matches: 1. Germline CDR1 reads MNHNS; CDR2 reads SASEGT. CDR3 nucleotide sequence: TGTGCCAGCAGTGGGACAGGGGGAGGAAACACCATATATTTT. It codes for CASSGTGGGNTIYF.

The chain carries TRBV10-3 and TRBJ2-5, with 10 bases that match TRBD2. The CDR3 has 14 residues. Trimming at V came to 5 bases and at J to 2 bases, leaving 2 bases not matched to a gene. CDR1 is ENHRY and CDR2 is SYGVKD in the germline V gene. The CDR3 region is CAISPGLAQETQYF. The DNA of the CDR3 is TGTGCCATCAGTCCGGGACTAGCGCAAGAGACCCAGTACTTC.